Below are 6 T cell receptor beta chains sequenced from a single sample in a study of blood T cell repertoires in COVID-19. The assay was immunoSEQ multiplex PCR, and TCRdb's table has in-frame clones only and misses some. The table records approximately 120,000 clones, roughly four fifths of them present only once. Sequencing was done on a sample of peripheral blood. The receptors come from an elderly man with COVID-19, enrolled during active disease.

This clone showed up just once. The chain combines TRBV6-5 with TRBJ2-1, with TRBD1 identical over 7 bases. With V trimmed by 7 bases and J by 4 bases, 10 bases remained unmatched. Per the germline V gene, CDR1 is MNHEY and CDR2 is SVGAGI. CDR3 length: 15 residues. CDR3 sequence: CASKKQGSMYNEQFF. The CDR3 region has the DNA TGTGCCAGCAAAAAACAGGGGTCGATGTACAATGAGCAGTTCTTC.

This chain joins TRBV6-5 and TRBJ1-4; the D gene is possibly TRBD1 (5 bases). Germline V gene lookup returns CDR1 MNHEY and CDR2 SVGAGI. CDR3 length equals 13 residues. V was clipped by 10 bases and J by 4 bases, with 13 bases between them. The CDR3 spells CATLTANNEKLFF. CDR3 sequence (DNA): TGTGCCACCCTGACAGCTAATAATGAAAAACTGTTTTTT.

This clone was detected only a few times. The chain employs TRBV28 and TRBJ1-2; 7 nucleotides agree with TRBD1. CDR3 length: 14 residues. Germline trimming cut 7 bases from V and 6 bases from J; bases unmatched to any gene: 11. In germline, CDR1 is MDHEN, CDR2 SYDVKM. CDR3 sequence: CASNREGTVHGYTF. In DNA form, the CDR3 reads TGTGCCAGCAACCGTGAAGGGACAGTTCATGGCTACACCTTC.

This sequence joins TRBV29-1 and TRBJ2-7; a weak D match, TRBD2 (6 bases). Per germline, CDR1 SQVTM and CDR2 ANQGSEA. This CDR3 is built from 15 residues. V lost 0 bases and J lost 1, with 13 bases in between. The CDR3 reads CSVEDPNGRSYEQYF. The CDR3, as DNA: TGCAGCGTTGAAGATCCCAACGGGAGATCCTACGAGCAGTACTTC.

This rearrangement joins TRBV12-3 or TRBV12-4 to TRBJ2-5; D is unresolved. The CDR3 totals 11 residues. The germline V and J ends were trimmed by 5 bases and 4 bases, with 5 bases remaining between them. The CDR3 DNA sequence: TGTGCCAGCAGTACGGGAGAGACCCAGTACTTC. It codes for CASSTGETQYF.

The chain couples TRBV18 to TRBJ2-5, with 12 bases lining up with TRBD2. The CDR3 has 16 amino acids. CDR1 is KGHSH, CDR2 LQKENI, per germline. V dropped 3 bases and J dropped 3; count of bases not matched to a gene: 5. CDR3 in DNA: TGTGCCAGCTCACCGACTAGCGGGAGTAGCAAAGAGACCCAGTACTTC. It codes for CASSPTSGSSKETQYF.